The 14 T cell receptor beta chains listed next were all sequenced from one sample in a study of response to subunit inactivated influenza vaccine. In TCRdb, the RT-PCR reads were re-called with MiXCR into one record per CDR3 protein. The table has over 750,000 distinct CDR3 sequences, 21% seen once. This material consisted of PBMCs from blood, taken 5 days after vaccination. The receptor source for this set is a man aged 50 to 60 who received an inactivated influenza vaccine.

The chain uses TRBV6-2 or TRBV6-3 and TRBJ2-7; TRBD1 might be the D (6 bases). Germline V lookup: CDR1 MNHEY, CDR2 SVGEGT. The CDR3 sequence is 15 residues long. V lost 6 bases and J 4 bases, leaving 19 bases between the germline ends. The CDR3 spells CASRDQTGPHYEQYF. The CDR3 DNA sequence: TGTGCCAGCAGGGATCAGACAGGACCCCATTACGAGCAGTACTTC.

CDR3 residues: CSVDPTGVNEQFF. In DNA form, the CDR3 reads TGCAGCGTTGACCCGACAGGGGTGAATGAGCAGTTCTTC. V and J are TRBV29-1 and TRBJ2-1, with 8 bases lining up with TRBD1. There are 13 residues in the CDR3. The V and J ends lost 3 bases and 7 bases, in that order; junction bases with no gene match: 5. Germline V gene lookup returns CDR1 SQVTM and CDR2 ANQGSEA.

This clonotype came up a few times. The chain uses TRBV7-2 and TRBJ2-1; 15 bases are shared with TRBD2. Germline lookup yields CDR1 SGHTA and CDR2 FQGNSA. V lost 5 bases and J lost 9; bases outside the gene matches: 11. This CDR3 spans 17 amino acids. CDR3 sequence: CASSPPGLAGGMGEQFF. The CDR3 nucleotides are TGTGCCAGCAGCCCGCCGGGACTAGCGGGGGGTATGGGTGAGCAGTTCTTC.

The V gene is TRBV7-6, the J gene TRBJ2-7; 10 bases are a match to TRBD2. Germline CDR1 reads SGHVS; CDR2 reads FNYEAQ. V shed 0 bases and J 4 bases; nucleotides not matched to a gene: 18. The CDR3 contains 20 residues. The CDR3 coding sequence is TGTGCCAGCAGCTTAGCGCCTGGGACTAGCGTATCCACCTCAACGTACGAGCAGTACTTC. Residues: CASSLAPGTSVSTSTYEQYF.

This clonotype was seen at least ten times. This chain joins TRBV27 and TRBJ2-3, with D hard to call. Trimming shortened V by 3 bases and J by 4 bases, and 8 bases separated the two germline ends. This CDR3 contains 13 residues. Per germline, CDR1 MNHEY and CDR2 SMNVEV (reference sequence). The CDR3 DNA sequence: TGTGCCAGCAGTTTCCCTGAATCAGATACGCAGTATTTT. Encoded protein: CASSFPESDTQYF.

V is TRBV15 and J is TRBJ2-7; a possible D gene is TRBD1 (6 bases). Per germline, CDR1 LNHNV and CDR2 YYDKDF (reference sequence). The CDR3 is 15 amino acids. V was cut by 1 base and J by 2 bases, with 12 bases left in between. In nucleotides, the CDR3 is TGTGCCACCAGCAGAGGCCCCGGGACAACCTACGAGCAGTACTTC. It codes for CATSRGPGTTYEQYF.

In DNA, the CDR3 is TGTGCCAGCAGTTACTCTTGGGTGGGGAACACTGAAGCTTTCTTT. This translates into CASSYSWVGNTEAFF. The chain employs TRBV6-5 and TRBJ1-1, with D hard to call. CDR3 length equals 15 residues. Germline loops: CDR1 MNHEY, CDR2 SVGAGI. The V end lost 0 bases, the J end lost 1 base, and 9 bases lay between the germline ends.

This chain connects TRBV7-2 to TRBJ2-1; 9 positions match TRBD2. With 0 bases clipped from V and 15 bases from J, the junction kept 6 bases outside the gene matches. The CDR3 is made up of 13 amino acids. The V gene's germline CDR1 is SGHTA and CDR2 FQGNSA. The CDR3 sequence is CASSLAWREGPFF. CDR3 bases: TGTGCCAGCAGCTTAGCGTGGCGGGAGGGCCCGTTCTTC. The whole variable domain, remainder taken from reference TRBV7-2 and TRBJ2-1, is GAGVSQSPSNKVTEKGKDVELRCDPISGHTALYWYRQSLGQGLEFLIYFQGNSAPDKSGLPSDRFSAERTGGSVSTLTIQRTQQEDSAVYLCASSLAWREGPFFGPGTRLTVL.

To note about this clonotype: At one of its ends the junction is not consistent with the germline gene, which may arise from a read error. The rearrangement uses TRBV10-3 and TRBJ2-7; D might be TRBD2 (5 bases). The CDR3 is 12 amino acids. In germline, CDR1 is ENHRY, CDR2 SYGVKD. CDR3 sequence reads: CPISAGGYEQYF. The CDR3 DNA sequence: TGTCCCATCAGTGCGGGCGGCTACGAGCAGTACTTC.

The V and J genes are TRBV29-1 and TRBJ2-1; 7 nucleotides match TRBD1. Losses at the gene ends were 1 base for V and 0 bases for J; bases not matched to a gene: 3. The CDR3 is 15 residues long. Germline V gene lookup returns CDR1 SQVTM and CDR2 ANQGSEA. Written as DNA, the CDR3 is TGCAGCGTTGAAGTTCAGGGGGACTCCTACAATGAGCAGTTCTTC. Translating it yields CSVEVQGDSYNEQFF.

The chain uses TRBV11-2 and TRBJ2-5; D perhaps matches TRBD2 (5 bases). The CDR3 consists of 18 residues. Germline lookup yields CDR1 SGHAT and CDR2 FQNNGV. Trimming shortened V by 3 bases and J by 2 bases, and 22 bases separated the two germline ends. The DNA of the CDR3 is TGTGCCAGCAGCTTTTACTTTCGGGGTCGGGAATCACAAGAGACCCAGTACTTC. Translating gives CASSFYFRGRESQETQYF.

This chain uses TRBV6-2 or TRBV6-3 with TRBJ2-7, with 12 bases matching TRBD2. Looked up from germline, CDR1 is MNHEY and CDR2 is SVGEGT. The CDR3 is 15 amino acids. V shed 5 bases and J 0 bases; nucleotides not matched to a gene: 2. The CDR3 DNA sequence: TGTGCCAGCAGTGGACTAGCGGGGAGCTCCTACGAGCAGTACTTC. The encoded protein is CASSGLAGSSYEQYF.

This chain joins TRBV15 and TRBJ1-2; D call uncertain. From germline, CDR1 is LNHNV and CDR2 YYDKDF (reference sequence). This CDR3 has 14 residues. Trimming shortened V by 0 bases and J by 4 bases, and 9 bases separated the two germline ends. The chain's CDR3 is CATSRDRPAYGYTF. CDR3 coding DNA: TGTGCCACCAGCAGAGATAGGCCGGCCTATGGCTACACCTTC.

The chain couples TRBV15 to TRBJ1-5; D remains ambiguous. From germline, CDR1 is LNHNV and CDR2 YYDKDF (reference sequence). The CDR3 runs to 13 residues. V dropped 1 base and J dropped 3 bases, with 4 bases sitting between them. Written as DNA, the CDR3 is TGTGCCACCAGCAGAGTTCTCAATCAGCCCCAGCATTTT. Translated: CATSRVLNQPQHF.